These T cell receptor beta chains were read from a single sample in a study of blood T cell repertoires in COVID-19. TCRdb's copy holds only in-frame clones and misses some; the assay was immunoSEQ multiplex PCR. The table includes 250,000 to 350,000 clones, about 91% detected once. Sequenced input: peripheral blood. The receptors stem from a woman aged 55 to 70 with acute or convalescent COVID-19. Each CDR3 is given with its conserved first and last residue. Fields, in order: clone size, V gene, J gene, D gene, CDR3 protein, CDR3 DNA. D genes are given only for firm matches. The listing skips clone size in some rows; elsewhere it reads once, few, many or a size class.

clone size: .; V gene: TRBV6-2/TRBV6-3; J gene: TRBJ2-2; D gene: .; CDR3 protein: CASIPRGTGELFF; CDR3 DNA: TGTGCCAGCATCCCGCGGGGTACCGGGGAGCTGTTTTTT
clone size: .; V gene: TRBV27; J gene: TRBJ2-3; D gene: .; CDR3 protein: CASSSMSWYSSTDTQYF; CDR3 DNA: TGTGCCAGCAGTTCAATGAGTTGGTACTCTAGCACAGATACGCAGTATTTT
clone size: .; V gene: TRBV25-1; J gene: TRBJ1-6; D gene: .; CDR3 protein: CASSETRYPKPLHF; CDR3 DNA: TGTGCCAGCAGTGAAACTCGGTACCCCAAACCCCTCCACTTT
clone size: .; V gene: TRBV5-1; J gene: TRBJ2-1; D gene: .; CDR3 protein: CASSYGTHSYNEQFF; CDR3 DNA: TGCGCCAGCAGCTACGGGACACATTCCTACAATGAGCAGTTCTTC
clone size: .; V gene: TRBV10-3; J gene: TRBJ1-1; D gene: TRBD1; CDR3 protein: CATFSGTGNTEAFF; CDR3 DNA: TGTGCCACTTTTTCCGGGACAGGGAACACTGAAGCTTTCTTT
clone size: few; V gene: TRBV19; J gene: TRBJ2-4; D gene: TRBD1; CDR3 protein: CASSMGQGKNIQYF; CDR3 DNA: TGTGCCAGTAGTATGGGACAGGGAAAAAACATTCAGTACTTC
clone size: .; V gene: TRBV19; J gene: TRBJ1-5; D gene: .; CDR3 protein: CASRGVENQPQHF; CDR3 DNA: TGTGCCAGTCGGGGGGTAGAGAATCAGCCCCAGCATTTT
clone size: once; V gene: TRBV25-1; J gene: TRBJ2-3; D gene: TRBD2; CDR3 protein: CASSEAARGDTDTQYF; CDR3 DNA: TGTGCCAGCAGTGAAGCTGCGCGGGGGGACACAGATACGCAGTATTTT
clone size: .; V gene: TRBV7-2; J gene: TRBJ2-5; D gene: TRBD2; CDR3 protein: CASSLQGTSGSQETQYF; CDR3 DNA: TGTGCCAGCAGCTTACAGGGGACTAGCGGGAGTCAAGAGACCCAGTACTTC
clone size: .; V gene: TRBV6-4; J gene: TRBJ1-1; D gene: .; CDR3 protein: CASRPLSGADTEAFF; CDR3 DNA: TGTGCCAGCAGGCCCTTATCAGGGGCGGACACTGAAGCTTTCTTT
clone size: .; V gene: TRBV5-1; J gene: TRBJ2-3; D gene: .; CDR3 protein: CASLDSTPTDTQYF; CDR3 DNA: TGCGCCAGCCTGGACTCAACACCCACAGATACGCAGTATTTT
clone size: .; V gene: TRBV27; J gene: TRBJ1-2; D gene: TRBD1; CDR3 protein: CASSKHAGGAGGYTF; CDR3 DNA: TGTGCCAGCAGTAAGCATGCAGGGGGCGCGGGTGGCTACACCTTC
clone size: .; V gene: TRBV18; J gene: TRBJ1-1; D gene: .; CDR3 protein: CASSPRQGNTEAFF; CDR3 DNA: TGTGCCAGCTCACCGCGTCAGGGGAACACTGAAGCTTTCTTT
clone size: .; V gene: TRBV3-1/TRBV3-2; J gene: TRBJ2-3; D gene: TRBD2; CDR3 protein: CASRSTSGPDTQYF; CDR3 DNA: TGTGCCAGCAGGTCGACTAGCGGGCCGGATACGCAGTATTTT
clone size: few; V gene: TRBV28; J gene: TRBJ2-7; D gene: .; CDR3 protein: CASSSGQTYEQYF; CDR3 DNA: TGTGCCAGCAGTTCCGGACAGACCTACGAGCAGTACTTC
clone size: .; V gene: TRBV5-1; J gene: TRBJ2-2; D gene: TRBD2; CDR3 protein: CASTLRTSGGAGSTGELFF; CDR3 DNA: TGCGCCAGCACCTTGCGGACTAGCGGGGGGGCCGGGAGCACCGGGGAGCTGTTTTTT
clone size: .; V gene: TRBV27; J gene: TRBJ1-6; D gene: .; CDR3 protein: CASSLERASPLHF; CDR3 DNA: TGTGCCAGCAGTTTGGAGAGGGCTTCACCCCTCCACTTT
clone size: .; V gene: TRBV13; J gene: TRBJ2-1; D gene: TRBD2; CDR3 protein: CASSLGASGGYYNEQFF; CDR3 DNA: TGTGCCAGCAGCTTAGGGGCTAGCGGGGGGTACTACAATGAGCAGTTCTTC
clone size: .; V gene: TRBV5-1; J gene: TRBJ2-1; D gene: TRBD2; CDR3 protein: CASSLSGLAAYNEQFF; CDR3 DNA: TGCGCCAGCAGCCTTTCGGGACTAGCGGCCTACAATGAGCAGTTCTTC
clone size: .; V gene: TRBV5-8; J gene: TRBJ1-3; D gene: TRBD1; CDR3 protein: CASSSDRGFSLSGNTIYF; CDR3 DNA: TGTGCCAGCAGCTCGGACAGGGGCTTTAGTCTCTCTGGAAACACCATATATTTT
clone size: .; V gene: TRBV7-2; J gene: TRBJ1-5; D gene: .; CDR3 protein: CASSLRFGEVNQPQHF; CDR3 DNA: TGTGCCAGCAGCTTACGTTTCGGGGAGGTCAATCAGCCCCAGCATTTT
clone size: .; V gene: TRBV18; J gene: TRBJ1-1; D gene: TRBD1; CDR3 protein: CASSPRTGSGAEAFF; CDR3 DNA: TGTGCCAGCTCACCAAGGACAGGGTCCGGGGCTGAAGCTTTCTTT